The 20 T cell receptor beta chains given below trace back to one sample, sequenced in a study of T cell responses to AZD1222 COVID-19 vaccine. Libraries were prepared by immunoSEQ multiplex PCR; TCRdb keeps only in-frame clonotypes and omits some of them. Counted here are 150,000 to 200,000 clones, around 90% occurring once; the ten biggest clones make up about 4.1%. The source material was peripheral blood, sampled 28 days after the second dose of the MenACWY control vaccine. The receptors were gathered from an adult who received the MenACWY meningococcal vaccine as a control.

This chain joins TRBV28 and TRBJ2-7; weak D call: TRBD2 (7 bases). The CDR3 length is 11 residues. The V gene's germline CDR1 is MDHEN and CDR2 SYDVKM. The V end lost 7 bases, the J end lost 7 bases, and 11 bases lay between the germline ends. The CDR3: CASIGGREQYF. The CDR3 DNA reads TGTGCCAGCATCGGGGGGCGGGAGCAGTACTTC.

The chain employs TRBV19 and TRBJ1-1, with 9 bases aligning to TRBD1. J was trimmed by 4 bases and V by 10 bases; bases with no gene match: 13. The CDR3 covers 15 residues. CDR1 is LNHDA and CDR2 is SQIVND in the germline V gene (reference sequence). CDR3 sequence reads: CATYPGQGKSTEAFF. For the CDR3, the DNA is TGTGCCACCTACCCGGGACAGGGAAAGAGCACTGAAGCTTTCTTT.

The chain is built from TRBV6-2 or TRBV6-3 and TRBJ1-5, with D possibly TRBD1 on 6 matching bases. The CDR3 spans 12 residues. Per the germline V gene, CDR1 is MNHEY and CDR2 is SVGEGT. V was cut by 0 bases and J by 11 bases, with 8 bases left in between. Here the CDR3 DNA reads TGTGCCAGCAGTTACTCCCAGGGGACCCAGCATTTT. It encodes CASSYSQGTQHF.

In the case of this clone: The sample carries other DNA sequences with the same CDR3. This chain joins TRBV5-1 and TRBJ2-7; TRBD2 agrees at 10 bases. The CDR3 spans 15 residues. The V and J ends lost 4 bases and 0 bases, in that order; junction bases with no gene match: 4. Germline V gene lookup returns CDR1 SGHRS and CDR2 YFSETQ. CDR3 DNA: TGCGCCAGCAGCCCCAGGACTAGCGGCTCCTACGAGCAGTACTTC. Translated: CASSPRTSGSYEQYF. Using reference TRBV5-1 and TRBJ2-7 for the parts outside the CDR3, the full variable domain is KAGVTQTPRYLIKTRGQQVTLSCSPISGHRSVSWYQQTPGQGLQFLFEYFSETQRNKGNFPGRFSGRQFSNSRSEMNVSTLELGDSALYLCASSPRTSGSYEQYFGPGTRLTVT.

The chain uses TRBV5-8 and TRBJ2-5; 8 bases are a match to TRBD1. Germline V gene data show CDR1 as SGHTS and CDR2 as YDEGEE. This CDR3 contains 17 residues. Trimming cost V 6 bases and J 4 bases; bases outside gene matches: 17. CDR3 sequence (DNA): TGTGCCAGCATCCCGGGATTCGGGCAGGGGGCTCGAGAGACCCAGTACTTC. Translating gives CASIPGFGQGARETQYF. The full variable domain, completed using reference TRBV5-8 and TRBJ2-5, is EAGVTQSPTHLIKTRGQQATLRCSPISGHTSVYWYQQALGLGLQFLLWYDEGEERNRGNFPPRFSGRQFPNYSSELNVNALELEDSALYLCASIPGFGQGARETQYFGPGTRLLVL.

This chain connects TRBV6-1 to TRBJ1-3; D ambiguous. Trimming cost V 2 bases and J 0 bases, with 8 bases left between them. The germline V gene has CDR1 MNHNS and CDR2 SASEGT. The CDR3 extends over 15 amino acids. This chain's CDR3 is CASSELGYSGNTIYF. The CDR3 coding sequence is TGTGCCAGCAGTGAACTGGGATACTCTGGAAACACCATATATTTT.

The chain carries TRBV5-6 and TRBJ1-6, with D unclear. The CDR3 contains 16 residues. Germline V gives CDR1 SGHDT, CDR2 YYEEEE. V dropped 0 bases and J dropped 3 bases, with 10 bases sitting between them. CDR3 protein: CASSLAGAFYNSPLHF. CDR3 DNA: TGTGCCAGCAGCTTGGCGGGTGCCTTCTATAATTCACCCCTCCACTTT.

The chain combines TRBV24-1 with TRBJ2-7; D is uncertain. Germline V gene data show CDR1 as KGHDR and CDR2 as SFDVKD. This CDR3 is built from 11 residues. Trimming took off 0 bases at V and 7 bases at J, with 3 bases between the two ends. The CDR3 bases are TGTGCCACCAGTGATTTGAGGGAGCAGTACTTC. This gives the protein CATSDLREQYF.

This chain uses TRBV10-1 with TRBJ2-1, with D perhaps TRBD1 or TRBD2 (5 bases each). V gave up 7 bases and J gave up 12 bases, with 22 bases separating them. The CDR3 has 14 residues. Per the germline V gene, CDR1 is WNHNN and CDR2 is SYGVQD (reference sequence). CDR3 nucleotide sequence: TGCGCCAGCATCCCTAACGGGATGACCAGGGTGCAGTTCTTC. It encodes CASIPNGMTRVQFF.

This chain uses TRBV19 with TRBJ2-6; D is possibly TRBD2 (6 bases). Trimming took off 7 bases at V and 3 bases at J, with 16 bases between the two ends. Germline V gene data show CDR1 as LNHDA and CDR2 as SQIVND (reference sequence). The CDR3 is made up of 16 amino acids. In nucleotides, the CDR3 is TGTGCCAGTAAACCGTCAGGAGGGCGTGGGGCCAACGTCCTGACTTTC. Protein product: CASKPSGGRGANVLTF.

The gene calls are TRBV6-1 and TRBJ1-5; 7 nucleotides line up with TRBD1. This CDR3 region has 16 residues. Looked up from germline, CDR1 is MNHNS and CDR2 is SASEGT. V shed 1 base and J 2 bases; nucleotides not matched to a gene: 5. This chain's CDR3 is CASSEEGGTGNQPQHF. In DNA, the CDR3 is TGTGCCAGCAGTGAAGAGGGAGGGACAGGCAATCAGCCCCAGCATTTT.

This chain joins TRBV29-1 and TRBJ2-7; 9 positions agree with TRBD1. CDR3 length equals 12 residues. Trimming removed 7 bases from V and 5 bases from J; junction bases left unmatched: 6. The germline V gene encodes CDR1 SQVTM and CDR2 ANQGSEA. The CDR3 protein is CSANGQGNEQYF. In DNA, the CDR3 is TGCAGCGCGAACGGACAGGGGAACGAGCAGTACTTC.

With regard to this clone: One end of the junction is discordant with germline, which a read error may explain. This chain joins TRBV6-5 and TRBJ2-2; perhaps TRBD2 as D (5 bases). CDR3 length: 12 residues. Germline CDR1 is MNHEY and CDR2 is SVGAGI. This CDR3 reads CASVSNLGKLFF. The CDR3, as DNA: TGTGCCAGCGTCTCGAACCTCGGGAAGCTGTTTTTT.

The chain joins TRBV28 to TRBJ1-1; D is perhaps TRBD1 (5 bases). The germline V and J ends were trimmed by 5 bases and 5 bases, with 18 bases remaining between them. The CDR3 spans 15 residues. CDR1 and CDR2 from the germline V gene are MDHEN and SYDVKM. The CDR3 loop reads CASSPPDIQRTEAFF. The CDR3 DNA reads TGTGCCAGCAGTCCACCGGACATCCAAAGGACTGAAGCTTTCTTT. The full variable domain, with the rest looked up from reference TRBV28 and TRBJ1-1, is DVKVTQSSRYLVKRTGEKVFLECVQDMDHENMFWYRQDPGLGLRLIYFSYDVKMKEKGDIPEGYSVSREKKERFSLILESASTNQTSMYLCASSPPDIQRTEAFFGQGTRLTVV.

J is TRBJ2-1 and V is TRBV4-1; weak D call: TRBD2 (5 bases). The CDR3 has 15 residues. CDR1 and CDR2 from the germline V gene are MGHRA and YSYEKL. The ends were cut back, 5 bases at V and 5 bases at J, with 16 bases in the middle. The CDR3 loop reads CASSWRADDHNEQFF. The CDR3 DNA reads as TGCGCCAGCAGCTGGCGGGCCGACGACCACAATGAGCAGTTCTTC.

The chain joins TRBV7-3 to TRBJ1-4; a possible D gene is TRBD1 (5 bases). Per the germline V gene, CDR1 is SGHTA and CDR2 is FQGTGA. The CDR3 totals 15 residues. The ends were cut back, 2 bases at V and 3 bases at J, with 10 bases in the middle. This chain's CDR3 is CASSLYGGANEKLFF. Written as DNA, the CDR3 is TGTGCCAGCAGCTTATATGGGGGTGCTAATGAAAAACTGTTTTTT.

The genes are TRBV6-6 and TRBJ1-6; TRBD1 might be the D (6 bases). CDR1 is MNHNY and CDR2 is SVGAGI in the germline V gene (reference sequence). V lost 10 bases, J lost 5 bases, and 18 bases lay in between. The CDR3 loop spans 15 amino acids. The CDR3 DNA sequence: TGTGCCACGGGCCAGGGGTCTTCTAATAATTCACCCCTCCACTTT. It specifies CATGQGSSNNSPLHF.

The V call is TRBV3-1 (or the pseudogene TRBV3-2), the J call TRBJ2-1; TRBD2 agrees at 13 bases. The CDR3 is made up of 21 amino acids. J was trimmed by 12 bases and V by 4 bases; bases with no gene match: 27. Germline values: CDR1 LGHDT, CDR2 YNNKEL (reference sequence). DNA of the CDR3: TGTGCCAGCAGCCCTTTCAAGGGTCGGGCAGCCGGGACTAGCGGGATAGGCGGGCAGTTCTTC. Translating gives CASSPFKGRAAGTSGIGGQFF.

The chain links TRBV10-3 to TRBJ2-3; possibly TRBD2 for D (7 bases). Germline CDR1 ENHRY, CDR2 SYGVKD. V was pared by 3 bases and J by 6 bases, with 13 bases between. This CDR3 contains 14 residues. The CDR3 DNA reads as TGTGCCATCAGTGAAGCGGAGGGGGGGGATACGCAGTATTTT. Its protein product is CAISEAEGGDTQYF.

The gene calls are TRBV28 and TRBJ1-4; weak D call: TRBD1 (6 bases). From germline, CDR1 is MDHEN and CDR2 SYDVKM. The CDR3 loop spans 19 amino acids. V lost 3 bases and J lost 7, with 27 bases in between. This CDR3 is CASSFPAAGHLGVGEKLFF. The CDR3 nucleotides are TGTGCCAGCAGTTTTCCTGCGGCGGGACACCTGGGCGTAGGTGAAAAACTGTTTTTT.